This T cell receptor (beta chain) was profiled in a study of cytomegalovirus exposure and HLA in healthy donors. The PCR used 60 Vbeta and 13 Jbeta primers. Clones were read by immunoSEQ multiplex PCR, and TCRdb kept only the in-frame ones, dropping some. The sample shows under 150,000 clones, more than 75% of them seen only once. With V trimmed by 5 bases and J by 2 bases, 12 bases remained unmatched. The CDR3 has 16 residues. The germline gives CDR1 MGHRA, CDR2 YSYEKL. Sequencing was carried out using PBMCs. This sequence was found in a woman between 50 and 59 years old in good health and CMV-seropositive. The V gene is TRBV4-1, the J gene TRBJ2-7; 7 positions match TRBD1. CDR3 sequence reads: CASSFLGQESPYEQYF. The CDR3 coding sequence is TGCGCCAGCAGCTTCTTAGGACAGGAGAGTCCCTACGAGCAGTACTTC.